One sample yielded the 3 T cell receptor beta chains listed below, sequenced in a study of T cell responses to AZD1222 COVID-19 vaccine. The assay was immunoSEQ multiplex PCR, and TCRdb's table has in-frame clones only and misses some. The sample yields about 110,000 clones, about nine tenths seen once. The source was peripheral blood, collected on day 0 of AZD1222 vaccination. These receptor sequences come from an adult in good health.

The V call is TRBV5-6, the J call TRBJ1-2, with TRBD1 matching over 8 bases. The CDR3 covers 13 residues. Losses at the gene ends were 4 bases for V and 2 bases for J; bases not matched to a gene: 1. Per the germline V gene, CDR1 is SGHDT and CDR2 is YYEEEE. This chain's CDR3 is CASSRDRNYGYTF. In DNA form, the CDR3 reads TGTGCCAGCAGCAGGGACAGGAACTATGGCTACACCTTC.

The J gene is TRBJ2-2, the V gene TRBV29-1, with D maybe TRBD1 (5 bases). The V gene's germline CDR1 is SQVTM and CDR2 ANQGSEA. V was pared by 5 bases and J by 4 bases, with 11 bases between. The CDR3 contains 13 residues. This CDR3 is CSVPRQPTGELFF. The CDR3 coding sequence is TGCAGCGTTCCGAGACAGCCCACCGGGGAGCTGTTTTTT.

CDR3 bases: TGTGCCAGCTCACCACAGTCCAGGGGCTACGAGCAGTACTTC. As protein: CASSPQSRGYEQYF. The chain couples TRBV18 to TRBJ2-7; D perhaps matches TRBD1 (6 bases). CDR3 length: 14 amino acids. CDR1 KGHSH and CDR2 LQKENI come from the germline V gene. The germline V and J ends were trimmed by 1 base and 3 bases, with 10 bases remaining between them.